Given below is one TCR beta chain in context. Its matching antigen is unknown. All patients experienced relapse after autologous stem cell transplantation, and brentuximab vedotin exposure was variable. The data originate from a study of PD-1 blockade in classical Hodgkin lymphoma. General observations from the study: Complete responders possessed baseline diversity comparable to newly diagnosed patients.

The data were produced by immunoSEQ multiplex PCR, yet TCRdb's version contains in-frame clones alone and is incomplete. Here the sample spans some 16,000 clones, roughly 82% being singletons. The clonotype originates from a human donor with classical Hodgkin lymphoma. The sample here was peripheral blood mononuclear cells (PBMCs), taken before the second cycle of nivolumab.

The CDR3 DNA sequence: TGTGCCAGCAGCCCTTCCGGGGGGTCTTTGGAGACCCAGTACTTC. It translates to CASSPSGGSLETQYF. The chain links TRBV27 to TRBJ2-5, with 7 bases lining up with TRBD2. This CDR3 is built from 15 residues. J lost 5 bases, V lost 6 bases, and 12 bases had no gene match. Germline V CDR1 and CDR2: MNHEY, SMNVEV (reference sequence).